This T cell receptor (beta chain) appears in the sequencing data of a study of T-cell memory formation after mild COVID-19. Constant-segment primers served in 5'RACE that generated TCR alpha and TCR beta cDNA libraries bearing sample barcodes and UMIs. TCRdb reprocessed the 5' RACE reads with MiXCR, giving one entry per CDR3 protein. The profile shows 250,000 to 400,000 distinct CDR3 sequences, around 15% of them singletons. On this clonotype: The target antigen is unknown.

General study results and limits: Certain responding clones were present in pre-infection memory, suggesting participation of cross-reactive memory. Contracting CD4+ clones were located mainly in CM and EM, and CD8+ clones in EMRA.

The CDR3 spans 16 residues. Germline CDR1 SGHRS, CDR2 YFSETQ. V dropped 0 bases and J dropped 1 base, with 11 bases sitting between them. V usage is TRBV5-1 and J usage is TRBJ1-3; D gene uncertain. The sequence derives from a man aged 18 to 35 who had mild COVID-19 (a few samples of this study predate the infection). Cell type and time point are not known. The sample was PBMCs or a T cell subset sorted from them (not recorded which). CDR3 DNA sequence: TGCGCCAGCAGCTTGGAAGGACTGTTATCTGGAAACACCATATATTTT. As protein: CASSLEGLLSGNTIYF.